The 17 T cell receptor beta chains presented below share a single source sample, sequenced in a study of early T cells in non-severe SARS-CoV-2 infection. Each CDR3 protein gets one entry after TCRdb re-called the 5' RACE reads with MiXCR. The sample shows 85,000 to 100,000 distinct CDR3 sequences, less than 15% of them seen only once. The sample taken for sequencing was whole blood. The receptor source for this set is an adult who was a healthcare worker with PCR-confirmed SARS-CoV-2 infection or an uninfected control (not recorded which).

This clonotype was seen many times. V and J are TRBV11-2 and TRBJ2-4; either TRBD1 or TRBD2 may fit D (5 bases each). The CDR3 totals 15 residues. V shed 11 bases and J shed 0 bases, with 17 bases lying between them. The germline V gene encodes CDR1 SGHAT and CDR2 FQNNGV. The CDR3, as DNA: TGTGCCCGGGACGGTACTATACTAGCCAAAAACATTCAGTACTTC. It codes for CARDGTILAKNIQYF.

V and J are TRBV5-4 and TRBJ2-2, with 11 nucleotides matching TRBD2. Germline V gene lookup returns CDR1 SGHNT and CDR2 YYREEE (reference sequence). V was clipped by 0 bases and J by 7 bases; unmatched bases: 5. The CDR3 runs 16 residues. The CDR3 spells CASSLDLAGGHGELFF. The CDR3 DNA sequence: TGTGCCAGCAGCTTGGACCTAGCGGGGGGTCACGGGGAGCTGTTTTTT. The full variable domain, in which reference TRBV5-4 and TRBJ2-2 provide the parts outside the CDR3, is ETGVTQSPTHLIKTRGQQVTLRCSSQSGHNTVSWYQQALGQGPQFIFQYYREEENGRGNFPPRFSGLQFPNYSSELNVNALELDDSALYLCASSLDLAGGHGELFFGEGSRLTVL.

This chain connects TRBV24-1 to TRBJ2-1; TRBD1 matches 9 bases. The J segment lost 7 bases and the V segment lost 4 bases, leaving 10 bases of the junction unmatched. Germline CDR1 KGHDR, CDR2 SFDVKD. There are 16 residues in the CDR3. As DNA, the CDR3 is TGTGCCACCAGTGACCATGGACAGGGGTTGACGAATGAGCAGTTCTTC. Encoded protein: CATSDHGQGLTNEQFF.

This clonotype was seen only a few times. V gene TRBV10-2 combines with J gene TRBJ1-3; D is undetermined. CDR3 length: 11 amino acids. Trimming took off 2 bases at V and 4 bases at J, with 0 bases between the two ends. CDR1 WSHSY and CDR2 SAAADI come from the germline V gene. CDR3 DNA sequence: TGCGCCAGCAGTGAGGGAAACACCATATATTTT. Encoded protein: CASSEGNTIYF.

The V call is TRBV6-1, the J call TRBJ1-1; no clear D. The CDR3 is made up of 12 amino acids. Germline V gives CDR1 MNHNS, CDR2 SASEGT. V gave up 2 bases and J gave up 4 bases, with 5 bases separating them. CDR3 sequence reads: CASSEWATEAFF. The CDR3 nucleotides read TGTGCCAGCAGTGAATGGGCCACTGAAGCTTTCTTT.

This clonotype has only a few counts. The rearrangement uses TRBV7-3 and TRBJ1-5; D is uncertain. Germline V gives CDR1 SGHTA, CDR2 FQGTGA. The CDR3 length is 13 residues. Trimming removed 2 bases at V and 4 bases at J, with 6 bases between. The CDR3 bases are TGTGCCAGCAGCTTATCGCAAAATCAGCCCCAGCATTTT. Its translation: CASSLSQNQPQHF.

This clonotype was observed a handful of times. V usage is TRBV7-9 and J usage is TRBJ2-6, with D uncertain. Germline lookup yields CDR1 SEHNR and CDR2 FQNEAQ (reference sequence). CDR3 length: 13 residues. Trimming removed 4 bases at V and 4 bases at J, with 5 bases between. The CDR3 region has the DNA TGTGCCAGCAGCTCAGGAGGGGCCAACGTCCTGACTTTC. Protein sequence: CASSSGGANVLTF.

This clonotype appeared a few times. The chain combines TRBV28 with TRBJ2-3, with a possible D match to TRBD1 (6 bases). Per the germline V gene, CDR1 is MDHEN and CDR2 is SYDVKM. The V and J ends lost 6 bases and 0 bases respectively, with 16 bases between them. The CDR3 consists of 16 residues. Here the CDR3 reads CASREATGISTDTQYF. In nucleotides, the CDR3 is TGTGCCAGCAGGGAGGCGACAGGTATTAGCACAGATACGCAGTATTTT.

This clonotype was seen many times. This rearrangement joins TRBV11-2 to TRBJ2-2; 8 positions agree with TRBD1. The germline V gene has CDR1 SGHAT and CDR2 FQNNGV. The trim removed 0 bases at V and 3 bases at J, leaving 15 bases unmatched. The CDR3 is 20 residues long. The CDR3 region has the DNA TGTGCCAGCAGCTTAGAAGGTGATTGGTCCAGGGGGCGCGACACCGGGGAGCTGTTTTTT. It is translated as CASSLEGDWSRGRDTGELFF.

Ten or more counts support this clonotype. This chain uses TRBV2 with TRBJ1-1; 9 bases are shared with TRBD1. The CDR3 consists of 16 residues. Germline CDR1 reads SNHLY; CDR2 reads FYNNEI. Unmatched junction bases numbered 8, after V lost 6 bases and J lost 0 bases. The CDR3 DNA follows: TGTGCCAGCAGCCAGACAGGGGGGCTCATGAACACTGAAGCTTTCTTT. This codes for CASSQTGGLMNTEAFF.

The table lists this clonotype with many counts. The chain has TRBV27 and TRBJ1-2; no clear D gene. With 7 bases removed from V and 2 bases from J, the gap between germline ends came to 11 bases. The germline CDR1 and CDR2 sequences are MNHEY and SMNVEV (reference sequence). The CDR3 is made up of 13 amino acids. CDR3 residues: CASKEVGNYGYTF. Written as DNA, the CDR3 is TGTGCCAGCAAGGAGGTTGGGAACTATGGCTACACCTTC.

The chain recombines TRBV2 with TRBJ1-2; D call uncertain. The CDR3 has 14 amino acids. Between the trimmed V and J ends, which lost 2 bases and 1 base, there was a span of 8 bases. Germline V gene lookup returns CDR1 SNHLY and CDR2 FYNNEI. Written as DNA, the CDR3 is TGTGCCAGCAGTGAACAAGCCTATAACTATGGCTACACCTTC. Protein product: CASSEQAYNYGYTF.

This clonotype was counted at least ten times. The rearrangement joins TRBV20-1 to TRBJ1-6; D possibly corresponds to TRBD1 (5 bases). V dropped 6 bases and J dropped 10 bases, with 19 bases sitting between them. The CDR3 consists of 14 residues. The germline V gene encodes CDR1 DFQATT and CDR2 SNEGSKA (reference sequence). The CDR3 DNA reads as TGCAGTGCAACGCGGGGGAAAATAGGGTCACCCCTCCACTTT. Translated: CSATRGKIGSPLHF.

J is TRBJ1-4 and V is TRBV29-1; weak D call: TRBD1 (6 bases). The CDR3 loop spans 11 amino acids. Between the trimmed V and J ends, which lost 7 bases and 10 bases, there was a span of 13 bases. Germline V gene lookup returns CDR1 SQVTM and CDR2 ANQGSEA. In DNA, the CDR3 is TGCAGCGGGCAATTAGGGGGAAAACTGTTTTTT. It is translated as CSGQLGGKLFF.

This chain joins TRBV6-5 and TRBJ1-1; D not certain. V lost 6 bases and J 1 base, leaving 12 bases between the germline ends. CDR3 length: 14 amino acids. The V gene's germline CDR1 is MNHEY and CDR2 SVGAGI. This CDR3 is CASRRRQTNTEAFF. The CDR3 DNA is TGTGCCAGCAGACGAAGGCAGACGAACACTGAAGCTTTCTTT.

This clonotype was observed a handful of times. V is TRBV6-2 or TRBV6-3 and J is TRBJ2-5; perhaps D is TRBD1 or TRBD2 (5 bases each). The CDR3 length is 16 residues. The V gene lost 5 bases and the J gene lost 1 base, with 17 bases spanning the gap. Per the germline V gene, CDR1 is MNHEY and CDR2 is SVGEGT. Here the CDR3 DNA reads TGTGCCAGCAGTCACCGCCCCTGGGGGAGCCAAGAGACCCAGTACTTC. This sequence encodes CASSHRPWGSQETQYF.

The rearrangement joins TRBV24-1 to TRBJ2-1; 9 nucleotides line up with TRBD2. The V and J ends lost 5 bases and 7 bases, in that order; junction bases with no gene match: 5. This CDR3 has 14 amino acids. CDR1 and CDR2 (germline): KGHDR, SFDVKD. CDR3 bases: TGTGCCACCAGTGGGTTAGCGGGGGTAAATGAGCAGTTCTTC. It translates to CATSGLAGVNEQFF.